The 20 T cell receptor beta chains reported below all come from one sample, sequenced in a study of OX40 agonist ivuxolimab in advanced cancers. Here immunoSEQ multiplex PCR was the method, and the copy in TCRdb shows in-frame clones only, minus some. Of tens of thousands of clones in the sample, roughly 89% were seen once. The sample was CD4+ or CD8+ T cells sorted from blood, taken in a trial of the OX40 agonist ivuxolimab. Receptor source: an adult with an advanced solid tumor such as melanoma, head and neck, liver or kidney cancer.

The chain employs TRBV18 and TRBJ1-1; D is perhaps TRBD1 (5 bases). Germline V CDR1 and CDR2: KGHSH, LQKENI. Between the trimmed V and J ends, which lost 2 bases and 5 bases, there was a span of 9 bases. The CDR3 contains 13 residues. CDR3 region: CASSPNRGTEAFF. CDR3 nucleotides: TGTGCCAGCTCACCAAACCGGGGGACTGAAGCTTTCTTT.

V is TRBV4-1 and J is TRBJ1-1, with no clear D. The germline V gene encodes CDR1 MGHRA and CDR2 YSYEKL. V was trimmed by 1 base and J by 4 bases, leaving 13 bases between them. The CDR3 is 15 residues long. The CDR3 region is CASSQGHRLGTEAFF. The CDR3 bases are TGCGCCAGCAGCCAAGGACACCGGTTGGGCACTGAAGCTTTCTTT.

The chain recombines TRBV19 with TRBJ1-1, with D possibly TRBD1 on 5 matching bases. Trimming cost V 6 bases and J 4 bases, with 21 bases left between them. Per germline, CDR1 LNHDA and CDR2 SQIVND (reference sequence). This CDR3 comprises 16 residues. The CDR3 region has the DNA TGTGCCAGTAGAGGGGACCTAGAACGGGGGAGCACTGAAGCTTTCTTT. Amino acids: CASRGDLERGSTEAFF.

The table lists this clone with a few counts. V usage is TRBV5-4 and J usage is TRBJ2-1, with 10 nucleotides matching TRBD2. Germline loops: CDR1 SGHNT, CDR2 YYREEE (reference sequence). CDR3 length: 15 amino acids. V lost 0 bases to trimming and J lost 8 bases; unmatched junction nucleotides: 5. CDR3 in DNA: TGTGCCAGCAGCTTGGATGCTAGCGGGGGATATGAGCAGTTCTTC. Protein: CASSLDASGGYEQFF.

The CDR3 bases are TGTGCCAGCAGCAAAATAGCGGGGGGGCTTCAAGAGACCCAGTACTTC. Amino acids: CASSKIAGGLQETQYF. V usage is TRBV11-1 and J usage is TRBJ2-5, with 11 positions matching TRBD2. Per the germline V gene, CDR1 is SGHAT and CDR2 is FQDESV (reference sequence). The CDR3 extends over 16 amino acids. V was pared by 5 bases and J by 2 bases, with 7 bases of the junction left unmatched.

This clone was observed once. V is TRBV4-1 and J is TRBJ2-1, with a possible D match to TRBD2 (6 bases). V lost 3 bases to trimming and J lost 1 base, with 19 bases between them. CDR1 and CDR2 from the germline V gene are MGHRA and YSYEKL. CDR3 length equals 18 residues. CDR3 region: CASSHSRDFSESYNEQFF. The CDR3 nucleotides are TGCGCCAGCAGCCACTCTAGGGACTTCTCTGAGTCCTACAATGAGCAGTTCTTC.

This rearrangement joins TRBV10-3 to TRBJ1-1; D is undetermined. Germline V gene sequence: CDR1 ENHRY, CDR2 SYGVKD. The CDR3 spans 12 residues. V lost 6 bases and J lost 4, with 9 bases in between. The CDR3 nucleotides read TGTGCCATCAGGGGCTTAAGCACTGAAGCTTTCTTT. Its protein product is CAIRGLSTEAFF.

This chain's CDR3 is CSVASGGASTEAFF. The CDR3 DNA sequence: TGCAGCGTTGCCTCCGGGGGAGCGTCCACTGAAGCTTTCTTT. The chain joins TRBV29-1 to TRBJ1-1, with a possible D match to TRBD1 (5 bases). Germline lookup yields CDR1 SQVTM and CDR2 ANQGSEA. V lost 4 bases and J lost 4, with 16 bases in between. The CDR3 spans 14 residues.

This clone was seen only once. CDR3 bases: TGTGCCAGTAAAAGGGGGACAGGTAATTCACCCCTCCACTTT. Translated: CASKRGTGNSPLHF. This chain uses TRBV19 with TRBJ1-6; 8 bases fit TRBD1. CDR1 is LNHDA and CDR2 is SQIVND in the germline V gene (reference sequence). The CDR3 runs to 14 residues. V was pared by 7 bases and J by 6 bases, with 5 bases of the junction left unmatched.

The genes are TRBV7-2 and TRBJ2-2, with TRBD1 matching 7 bases. V gave up 5 bases and J gave up 2 bases; unmatched junction bases: 8. Germline-derived CDR1 and CDR2 are SGHTA and FQGNSA. The CDR3 extends over 16 amino acids. The CDR3: CASSQTGTANTGELFF. In nucleotides, the CDR3 is TGTGCCAGCAGCCAGACCGGGACAGCTAACACCGGGGAGCTGTTTTTT.

This chain connects TRBV7-2 to TRBJ2-4; 8 bases match TRBD2. Germline V CDR1 and CDR2: SGHTA, FQGNSA. The CDR3 consists of 14 residues. J lost 8 bases, V lost 2 bases, and 5 bases had no gene match. The chain's CDR3 is CASSLQRGRDIQYF. The CDR3 bases are TGTGCCAGCAGCTTACAGCGGGGGAGGGACATTCAGTACTTC.

The V and J genes are TRBV10-1 and TRBJ2-3, with 8 bases aligning to TRBD1. The CDR3 is 14 residues long. In germline, CDR1 is WNHNN, CDR2 SYGVQD (reference sequence). The V segment lost 5 bases and the J segment 4 bases; nucleotides outside the gene matches: 5. The CDR3: CASSRRQGSDTQYF. The DNA for the CDR3 is TGCGCCAGCAGTCGGAGACAGGGGTCAGATACGCAGTATTTT.

This rearrangement joins TRBV10-3 to TRBJ1-1, with D possibly matching TRBD1 (6 bases). CDR1 and CDR2 (germline): ENHRY, SYGVKD. V was clipped by 0 bases and J by 5 bases, with 13 bases between them. The CDR3 runs 15 residues. The CDR3 reads CAISESQGTGTEAFF. CDR3 bases: TGTGCCATCAGTGAGTCGCAGGGGACCGGGACTGAAGCTTTCTTT.

A note on this clone: Sequence at one end of the junction differs from germline and may be a read error. This chain connects TRBV19 to TRBJ2-1; TRBD2 agrees at 9 bases. Germline CDR1 reads LNHDA; CDR2 reads SQIVND (reference sequence). CDR3 length: 16 residues. CDR3 sequence reads: CASSTSEAGGTMRRVF. The CDR3 DNA follows: TGTGCCAGTAGTACGTCCGAAGCGGGGGGAACAATGAGAAGGGTCTTC.

The V call is TRBV13, the J call TRBJ1-6, with D possibly matching TRBD1 (5 bases). Germline V gene sequence: CDR1 PRHDT, CDR2 FYEKMQ (reference sequence). The CDR3 has 14 residues. V was pared by 5 bases and J by 7 bases, with 12 bases between. The CDR3 bases are TGTGCCAGCAGCCTGCAGGGCAGGAATTCACCCCTCCACTTT. Translated: CASSLQGRNSPLHF.

CDR3 amino acids: CAGKTGGSIPRGYTF. The CDR3 region has the DNA TGTGCCGGAAAAACAGGGGGCTCAATTCCGAGGGGCTACACCTTC. V is TRBV30 and J is TRBJ1-2; TRBD1 matches 9 bases. The V gene end was trimmed by 8 bases and the J gene end by 8 bases; junction bases not matched to a gene: 18. The CDR3 is 15 amino acids. CDR1 is GTSNPN and CDR2 is SVGIG in the germline V gene (reference sequence).

J is TRBJ1-2 and V is TRBV25-1; D unclear. Per germline, CDR1 MGHDK and CDR2 SYGVNS. The CDR3 loop spans 13 amino acids. V lost 4 bases and J lost 2, with 8 bases in between. The CDR3 spells CASSVAANYGYTF. In nucleotides, the CDR3 is TGTGCCAGCAGTGTCGCAGCCAACTATGGCTACACCTTC.

The V gene is TRBV5-1, the J gene TRBJ1-3; TRBD2 matches 8 bases. The J call may be incorrect, as the DNA end agrees better with TRBJ2-2. In germline, CDR1 is SGHRS, CDR2 YFSETQ. This CDR3 is 15 amino acids long. The CDR3 loop reads CASRWNSGITGELFF. For the CDR3, the DNA is TGCGCCAGCAGGTGGAATAGCGGGATCACCGGGGAGCTGTTTTTT.

The chain couples TRBV7-9 to TRBJ2-6, with D maybe TRBD2 (6 bases). In germline, CDR1 is SEHNR, CDR2 FQNEAQ (reference sequence). V gave up 6 bases and J gave up 0 bases, with 12 bases separating them. This CDR3 comprises 16 residues. The CDR3 loop reads CASRPGVSSGANVLTF. The CDR3 DNA is TGTGCCAGCAGGCCGGGGGTTAGCTCTGGGGCCAACGTCCTGACTTTC.

The V and J genes are TRBV29-1 and TRBJ1-1, with D tentatively TRBD1 (5 bases). The V end lost 5 bases, the J end lost 0 bases, and 16 bases lay between the germline ends. Germline V gene sequence: CDR1 SQVTM, CDR2 ANQGSEA. This CDR3 comprises 15 residues. CDR3 DNA: TGCAGCGTTCGGCAGGGAGCTTTTTTGAACACTGAAGCTTTCTTT. Protein product: CSVRQGAFLNTEAFF. The full variable domain, with the rest looked up from reference TRBV29-1 and TRBJ1-1, is SAVISQKPSRDICQRGTSLTIQCQVDSQVTMMFWYRQQPGQSLTLIATANQGSEATYESGFVIDKFPISRPNLTFSTLTVSNMSPEDSSIYLCSVRQGAFLNTEAFFGQGTRLTVV.